These T cell receptor beta chains were read from a single sample in a study of blood T cell repertoires in COVID-19. Data came from immunoSEQ multiplex PCR; TCRdb stores just in-frame clones and leaves some out. The profile shows about 140,000 clones, roughly 88% of them singletons. The sequenced material came from peripheral blood. These receptors were obtained from a man between 60 and 75 years old with active or convalescent COVID-19. Each CDR3 is given with its conserved first and last residue.

TRBV4-3	TRBJ2-6	CASSQGGISGANVLTF
TRBV7-9	TRBJ2-4	CASSQQGLAKNIQYF
TRBV7-9	TRBJ1-1	CASSLVEGSNTEAFF
TRBV4-3	TRBJ1-2	CASTGSAGGYTF
TRBV9	TRBJ1-6	CASSVGGGGSPLHF
TRBV6-5	TRBJ1-5	CASSYSDRGRGQPQHF
TRBV6-5	TRBJ1-5	CASSSDRGNQPQHF
TRBV27	TRBJ2-2	CASSLYGQVKGTGELFF
TRBV4-1	TRBJ1-3	CASSQGQAEKKGNTIYF
TRBV3-1/TRBV3-2	TRBJ2-1	CASSQGPSGGYNEQFF
TRBV5-1	TRBJ2-7	CASSLGGQVAAGQYF
TRBV19	TRBJ2-3	CASSISRATDTQYF
TRBV2	TRBJ2-3	CASSSLQGFIADTQYF
TRBV6-2/TRBV6-3	TRBJ2-5	CASSYSRGQETQYF
TRBV30	TRBJ1-6	CAWSVRQNSPLHF
TRBV6-5	TRBJ2-2	CASSRGQRKTGELFF
TRBV10-3	TRBJ1-4	CAISDGGPTGGKLFF
TRBV18	TRBJ2-1	CASSPLPAGGPNEQFF
TRBV21-1	TRBJ1-2	CASSKAGGGDRHNYGYTF
TRBV25-1	TRBJ1-6	CASSQRPGFDNSPLHF
TRBV6-2/TRBV6-3	TRBJ1-2	CASSNRDRGNYGYTF
TRBV19	TRBJ2-3	CASSTLRGGGGTDTQYF
TRBV3-1/TRBV3-2	TRBJ2-1	CASRPPEGIEQFF
TRBV27	TRBJ2-6	CASSLGLAGTGANVLTF
TRBV7-6	TRBJ1-3	CASSLGTTGSGNTIYF
TRBV30	TRBJ2-7	CAYSGLLSSYEQYF
TRBV5-1	TRBJ2-7	CASSLGAAGGFRQYEQYF
TRBV7-8	TRBJ2-5	CATYSSGGAETQYF
TRBV19	TRBJ1-1	CASSIGQGLNTEAFF
TRBV19	TRBJ1-2	CASNNMGQGIGNYGYTF
TRBV18	TRBJ1-1	CASSPGVSGTEAFF
TRBV7-9	TRBJ2-1	CASSLSGGGRYEQFF